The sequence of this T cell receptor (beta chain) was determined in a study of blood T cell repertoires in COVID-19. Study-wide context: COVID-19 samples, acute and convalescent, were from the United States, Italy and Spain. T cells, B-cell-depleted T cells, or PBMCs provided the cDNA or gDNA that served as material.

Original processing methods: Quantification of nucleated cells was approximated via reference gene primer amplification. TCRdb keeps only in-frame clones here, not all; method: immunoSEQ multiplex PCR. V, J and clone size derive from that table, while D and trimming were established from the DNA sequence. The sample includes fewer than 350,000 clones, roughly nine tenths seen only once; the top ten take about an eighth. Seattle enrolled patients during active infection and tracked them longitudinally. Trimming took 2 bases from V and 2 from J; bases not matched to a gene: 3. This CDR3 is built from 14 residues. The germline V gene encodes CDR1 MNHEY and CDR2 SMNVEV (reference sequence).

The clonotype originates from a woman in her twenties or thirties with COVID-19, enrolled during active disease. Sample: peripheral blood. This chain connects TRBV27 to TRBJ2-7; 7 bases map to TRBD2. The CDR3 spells CASSLGAGAYEQYF. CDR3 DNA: TGTGCCAGCAGTTTAGGGGCGGGGGCCTACGAGCAGTACTTC.